Following are 7 T cell receptor beta chains from one sample sequenced in a study of CD8+CD57+ T cells in acquired aplastic anemia. An expansion of CD8+CD57+ cells by flow cytometry had been shown in patients chosen for sequencing. According to the study, genomic DNA was the template for TCR beta VDJ and CDR3 profiling. TCRdb reanalysed the reads using MiXCR and keeps one entry per CDR3 protein. The sample carries 150,000 to 160,000 distinct CDR3 sequences, around half recorded once. The sample comprised sorted CD4+, CD8+, or CD8+CD57+ T cells (not recorded which) from PBMCs. These receptors were obtained from a human donor with aplastic anemia.

The V and J genes are TRBV19 and TRBJ1-5; no reliable D call. This CDR3 comprises 14 residues. Per germline, CDR1 LNHDA and CDR2 SQIVND (reference sequence). The V end lost 5 bases, the J end lost 7 bases, and 15 bases lay between the germline ends. The CDR3 DNA sequence: TGTGCCAGTAGTCGCGGTAGTCGGGAACAGCCCCAGCATTTT. It specifies CASSRGSREQPQHF.

The sample holds many counts of this clonotype. The chain has TRBV6-4 and TRBJ2-3; the D is unclear. Deletions cut 2 bases from V and 2 bases from J, with 8 bases between. The CDR3 spans 14 residues. Germline CDR1 MRHNA, CDR2 SNTAGT. DNA of the CDR3: TGTGCCAGCAGTGACGGCTCCGACACAGATACGCAGTATTTT. It codes for CASSDGSDTDTQYF.

This clonotype was picked up many times. The V gene is TRBV19, the J gene TRBJ1-5; TRBD1 aligns across 7 bases. V lost 0 bases to trimming and J lost 4 bases; unmatched junction nucleotides: 6. The CDR3 length is 16 residues. Germline CDR1 LNHDA, CDR2 SQIVND (reference sequence). The CDR3 is CASSIDNRGTNQPQHF. The CDR3 DNA follows: TGTGCCAGTAGTATAGATAACAGGGGAACAAATCAGCCCCAGCATTTT. Filled out from reference TRBV19 and TRBJ1-5, the complete variable domain reads DGGITQSPKYLFRKEGQNVTLSCEQNLNHDAMYWYRQDPGQGLRLIYYSQIVNDFQKGDIAEGYSVSREKKESFPLTVTSAQKNPTAFYLCASSIDNRGTNQPQHFGDGTRLSIL.

The V call is TRBV6-5, the J call TRBJ2-3; TRBD2 matches 10 bases. Per the germline V gene, CDR1 is MNHEY and CDR2 is SVGAGI. The CDR3 is 16 residues long. The junction had 9 bases not matched to a gene; V was cut back by 6 bases and J by 3 bases. The CDR3 DNA is TGTGCCAGCAGCTACAGCGGGGGGGCAGGGACAGATACGCAGTATTTT. This translates into CASSYSGGAGTDTQYF.

This clonotype showed up many times. The V call is TRBV20-1, the J call TRBJ2-7; TRBD2 agrees at 11 bases. This CDR3 has 17 residues. Germline V lookup: CDR1 DFQATT, CDR2 SNEGSKA (reference sequence). Trimming at V came to 0 bases and at J to 3 bases, leaving 10 bases not matched to a gene. CDR3 residues: CSARDVPWTSGLYEQYF. The DNA for the CDR3 is TGCAGTGCTAGAGATGTCCCCTGGACTAGCGGGCTCTACGAGCAGTACTTC.

This clonotype was counted ten times or more. DNA for the CDR3: TGTGCCAGCAGCTTGAGGGGGGCCCGGGAGACCCAGTACTTC. Translating it yields CASSLRGARETQYF. The V gene is TRBV7-9, the J gene TRBJ2-5; D is possibly TRBD1 or TRBD2 (6 bases each). The CDR3 is 14 residues long. The germline V gene encodes CDR1 SEHNR and CDR2 FQNEAQ (reference sequence). Trimming removed 3 bases at V and 5 bases at J, with 13 bases between. Filled out from reference TRBV7-9 and TRBJ2-5, the complete variable domain reads DTGVSQNPRHKITKRGQNVTFRCDPISEHNRLYWYRQTLGQGPEFLTYFQNEAQLEKSRLLSDRFSAERPKGSFSTLEIQRTEQGDSAMYLCASSLRGARETQYFGPGTRLLVL.

This clonotype has ten or more counts. This chain uses TRBV9 with TRBJ1-2; D gene ambiguous. Germline V lookup: CDR1 SGDLS, CDR2 YYNGEE. V lost 3 bases, J lost 8 bases, and 5 bases lay in between. This CDR3 contains 10 residues. This CDR3 reads CASSGLGYTF. CDR3 bases: TGTGCCAGCAGCGGGTTGGGCTACACCTTC.